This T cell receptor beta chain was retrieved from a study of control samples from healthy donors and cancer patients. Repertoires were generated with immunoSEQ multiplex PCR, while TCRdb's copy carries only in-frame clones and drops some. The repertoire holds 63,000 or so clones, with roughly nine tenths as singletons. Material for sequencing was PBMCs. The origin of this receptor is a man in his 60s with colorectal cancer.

The CDR3 is CASSLLGASSSNEQFF. The DNA for the CDR3 is TGTGCCAGTAGTCTCTTGGGGGCCAGTAGTAGCAATGAGCAGTTCTTC. This chain uses TRBV19 with TRBJ2-1, with a weak D call TRBD1 (6 bases). Trimming cost V 5 bases and J 6 bases, with 20 bases left between them. Looked up from germline, CDR1 is LNHDA and CDR2 is SQIVND (reference sequence). The CDR3 is 16 amino acids. Full variable domain (missing parts from reference TRBV19 and TRBJ2-1): DGGITQSPKYLFRKEGQNVTLSCEQNLNHDAMYWYRQDPGQGLRLIYYSQIVNDFQKGDIAEGYSVSREKKESFPLTVTSAQKNPTAFYLCASSLLGASSSNEQFFGPGTRLTVL.